The entry below gives a single T cell receptor (beta chain) sequence along with its context. The antigen is not known. Quantitative 5'-RACE was performed with molecular barcodes, and it yielded the TCR beta libraries. One entry per CDR3 protein results from TCRdb running MiXCR on the 5' RACE reads. The top ten hold around a fifth of the sample, which has about 750,000 distinct CDR3 sequences, 15% to 20% seen once. These data are taken from a study of CD8 T cells in ankylosing spondylitis. Overall study findings and caveats: Reportedly, significant enrichment of disease-linked clones occurred in matched ankylosing spondylitis synovial fluid. Within ankylosing spondylitis blood, a TCR beta motif made up of roughly eight highly homologous variants appeared to be characteristic. Disease-linked clones had a CD8+ phenotype and relatively low frequency in peripheral blood.

Germline V gives CDR1 SQVTM, CDR2 ANQGSEA. V lost 7 bases, J lost 4 bases, and 13 bases lay in between. The CDR3 is 12 residues long. The sequencing sample was made of blood, either unsorted or a sorted T cell fraction (not recorded which). This chain connects TRBV29-1 to TRBJ2-5; possible D gene TRBD1, 7 bases. The TCR originated in a male donor with ankylosing spondylitis. The CDR3 sequence is CSGQGGGETQYF. In DNA, the CDR3 is TGCAGCGGGCAGGGGGGTGGAGAGACCCAGTACTTC.